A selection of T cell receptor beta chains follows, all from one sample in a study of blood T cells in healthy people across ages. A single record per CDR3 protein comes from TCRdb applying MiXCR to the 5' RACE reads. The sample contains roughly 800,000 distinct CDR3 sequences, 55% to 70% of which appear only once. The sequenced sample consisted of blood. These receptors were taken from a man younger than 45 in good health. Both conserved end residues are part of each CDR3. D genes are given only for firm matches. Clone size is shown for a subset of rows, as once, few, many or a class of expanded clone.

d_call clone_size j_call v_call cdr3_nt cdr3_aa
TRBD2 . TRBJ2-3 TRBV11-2 TGTGCCAGCAGCCCCCGGGGTAGCGGGAGTTCGGATACGCAGTATTTT CASSPRGSGSSDTQYF
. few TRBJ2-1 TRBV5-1 TGCGCCAGCAGCTTGGAGACCTCCTACAATGAGCAGTTCTTC CASSLETSYNEQFF
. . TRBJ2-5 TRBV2 TGTGCCAGCAGTGAAACGGACCTAGGGGAGACCCAGTACTTC CASSETDLGETQYF
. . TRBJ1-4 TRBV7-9 TGTGCCAGCAGCTTGGTGGCAGTAGATGAAAAACTGTTTTTT CASSLVAVDEKLFF
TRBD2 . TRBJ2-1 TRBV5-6 TGTGCCAGCAGCTGGGGGGGGTCAAGCAATGAGCAGTTCTTC CASSWGGSSNEQFF
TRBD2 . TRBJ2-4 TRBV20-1 TGCAGTGCTAGCCCGGGACTAGCGGGGGAGAGAATCACCAAAAACATTCAGTACTTC CSASPGLAGERITKNIQYF
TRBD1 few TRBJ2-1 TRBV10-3 TGTGCCATCAGGGGACAGGGGGCGCGGAGTTCCTACAATGAGCAGTTCTTC CAIRGQGARSSYNEQFF
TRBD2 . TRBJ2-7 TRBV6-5 TGTGCCAGCACAGGAGCGGGAGGTGTCTACGAGCAGTACTTC CASTGAGGVYEQYF
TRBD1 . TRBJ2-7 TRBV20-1 TGCAGTGCTGGCGGGACAGGGACTTACGAGCAGTACTTC CSAGGTGTYEQYF
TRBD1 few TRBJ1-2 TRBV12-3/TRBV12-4 TGTGCCAGCAGTTGGGGACAGCATGGCTACACCTTC CASSWGQHGYTF
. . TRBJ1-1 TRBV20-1 TGCAGTGCTAGAGACGAGGTAGACACTGAAGCTTTCTTT CSARDEVDTEAFF